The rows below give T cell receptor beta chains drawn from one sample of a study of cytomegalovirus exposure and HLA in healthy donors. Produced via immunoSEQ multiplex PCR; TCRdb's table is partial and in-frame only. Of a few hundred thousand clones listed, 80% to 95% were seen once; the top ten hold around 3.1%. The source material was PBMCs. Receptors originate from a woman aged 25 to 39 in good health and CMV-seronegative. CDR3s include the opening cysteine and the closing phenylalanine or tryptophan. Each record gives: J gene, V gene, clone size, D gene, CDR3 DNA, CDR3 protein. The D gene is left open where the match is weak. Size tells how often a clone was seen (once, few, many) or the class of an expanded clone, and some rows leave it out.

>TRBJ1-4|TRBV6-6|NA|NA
TGTGCCAGCCGGACTGGGGGGCCCCCTAATGAAAAACTGTTTTTT
CASRTGGPPNEKLFF
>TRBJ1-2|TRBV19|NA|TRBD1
TGTGCCAGTAGGGGGGACAGGGCATTCCAAGGCTACACCTTC
CASRGDRAFQGYTF
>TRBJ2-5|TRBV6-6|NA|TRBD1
TGTGCCAGCAGTTACATCGACAGGGGACAAGAGACCCAGTACTTC
CASSYIDRGQETQYF
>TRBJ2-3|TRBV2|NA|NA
TGTGCCAGCAGTGATACAGATACGCAGTATTTT
CASSDTDTQYF
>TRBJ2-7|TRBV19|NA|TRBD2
TGTGCCAGTAGTATAGGCTCCGGGACTAGCATCCCCTACGAGCAGTACTTC
CASSIGSGTSIPYEQYF
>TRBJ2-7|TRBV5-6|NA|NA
TGTGCCAGCAGCTTCTCAGTTCATACCTACGAGCAGTACTTC
CASSFSVHTYEQYF
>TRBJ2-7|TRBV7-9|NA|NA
TGTGCCAGCAGCTCAACCTCCCTCGGAGAGTACGAGCAGTACTTC
CASSSTSLGEYEQYF
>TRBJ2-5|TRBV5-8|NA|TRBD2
TGTGCCAGCAGCTCTCATCCGGGAGGCACCCAGTACTTC
CASSSHPGGTQYF
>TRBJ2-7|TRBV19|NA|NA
TGTGCCAGTAGTATAGGGGGGACTTACGCTGCCGACGAGCAGTACTTC
CASSIGGTYAADEQYF
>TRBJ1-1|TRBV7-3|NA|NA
TGTGCCAGCAGCATACGAAGGGGGACTGAAGCTTTCTTT
CASSIRRGTEAFF
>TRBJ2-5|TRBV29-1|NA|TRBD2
TGCAGCGTTGTAGGGGATAGCGGGAGATCAGCGGAGACCCAGTACTTC
CSVVGDSGRSAETQYF
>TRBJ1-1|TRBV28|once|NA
TGTGCCAGCAGCCTCAGCTTGGGAGAGGGTGAAGCTTTCTTT
CASSLSLGEGEAFF
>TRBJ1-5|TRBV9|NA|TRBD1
TGTGCCAGCAGCGAGGGGCAGGGGGCATGGGACAATCAGCCCCAGCATTTT
CASSEGQGAWDNQPQHF
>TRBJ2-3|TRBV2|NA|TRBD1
TGTGCCAGCAGCCTGGACAGGGAACAGTACCTCACAGATACGCAGTATTTT
CASSLDREQYLTDTQYF
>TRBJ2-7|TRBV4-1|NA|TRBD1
TGCGCCAGCAGCTCCGGGACAGGGGTCCGCGAGCAGTACTTC
CASSSGTGVREQYF
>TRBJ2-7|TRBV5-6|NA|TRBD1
TGTGCCAGCAGCTTGTATAGGGGGCCGTACGAGCAGTACTTC
CASSLYRGPYEQYF
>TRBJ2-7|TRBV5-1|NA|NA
TGCGCCAGCAGCCCCTCTGGGAACTACGAGCAGTACTTC
CASSPSGNYEQYF
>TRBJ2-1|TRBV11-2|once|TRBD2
TGTGCCAGCAGCTCTCTTCGGCTAGCGGGAGCTAATGAGCAGTTCTTC
CASSSLRLAGANEQFF
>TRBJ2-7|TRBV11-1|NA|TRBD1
TGTGCCAGCAGCCCGGGGGTTGGACAGGGGTACGAGCAGTACTTC
CASSPGVGQGYEQYF
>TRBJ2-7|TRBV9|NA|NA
TGTGCCAGCAGCGTTGGCGTTAAGCCATACGAGCAGTACTTC
CASSVGVKPYEQYF
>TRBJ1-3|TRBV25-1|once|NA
TGTGCCAGCAGTGACCACCCTGGAAACACCATATATTTT
CASSDHPGNTIYF
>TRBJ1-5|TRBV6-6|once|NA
TGTGCCAGCGCCTCGGCGGGGCTCGAACAGCCCCAGCATTTT
CASASAGLEQPQHF
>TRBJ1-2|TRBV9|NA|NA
TGTGCCAGCAGCGTAGAAGAATTCTATGGCTACACCTTC
CASSVEEFYGYTF
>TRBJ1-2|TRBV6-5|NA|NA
TGTGCCAGCGGCGGGTTCTTTGAGGGCTACACCTTC
CASGGFFEGYTF
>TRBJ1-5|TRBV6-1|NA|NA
TGTGCCAGCAGAACCGCAGGGGTCGTTCAGCCCCAGCATTTT
CASRTAGVVQPQHF
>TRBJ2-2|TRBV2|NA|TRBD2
TGTGCCAGCAGGGCGGGACTAGCGCGAAACACCGGGGAGCTGTTTTTT
CASRAGLARNTGELFF
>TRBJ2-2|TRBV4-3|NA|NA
TGCGCCAGCAGCCAAGCCTACTACCAGGGAAGGGGAACCGGGGAGCTGTTTTTT
CASSQAYYQGRGTGELFF
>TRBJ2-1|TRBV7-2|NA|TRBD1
TGTGCCAGCAGCTTAGTGGGGACAGGGGGGAATGAGCAGTTCTTC
CASSLVGTGGNEQFF
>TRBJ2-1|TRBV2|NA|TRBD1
TGTGCCAGCAGTGAAAGACAGGGACGTGAGCAGTTCTTC
CASSERQGREQFF
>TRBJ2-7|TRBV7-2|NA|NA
TGTGCCAGCAGCTTAGAATCCTCCAGTATCTACGAGCAGTACTTC
CASSLESSSIYEQYF
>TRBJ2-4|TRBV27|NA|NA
TGTGCCAGCAGTTTAAGGCACCGGGACATTCAGTACTTC
CASSLRHRDIQYF